This is a list of T cell receptor beta chains from one sample in a study of CD8 T cells in ankylosing spondylitis. TCRdb re-called the 5' RACE reads with MiXCR, one entry per CDR3 protein. The sample records fewer than 180,000 distinct CDR3 sequences, about 42% being singletons. Sequencing used synovial fluid, either unsorted or a sorted T cell fraction (not recorded which). These receptors were obtained from a male donor with ankylosing spondylitis. Both conserved end residues are part of each CDR3. The D gene is left open where the match is weak. Clone size is stated in some rows and not others, as once, few, many or a class when expanded.

few	TRBV7-2	-	TRBJ2-7	TGTGCCAGCAGCCCCGATACGGGAGTGTGGTACGAGCAGTACTTC	CASSPDTGVWYEQYF
-	TRBV12-3/TRBV12-4	-	TRBJ1-5	TGTGCCACGGGACCTAGCAATCAGCCCCAGCATTTT	CATGPSNQPQHF
-	TRBV28	TRBD2	TRBJ2-1	TGTGCCAGCAGTTTACTGGTTAGCGGGAGGTCCTACAATGAGCAGTTCTTC	CASSLLVSGRSYNEQFF
-	TRBV7-3	-	TRBJ1-1	TGTGCCAGCAGCTTAATTCAAGGGGCTGAAGCTTTCTTT	CASSLIQGAEAFF
-	TRBV20-1	-	TRBJ1-1	TGCAGTACGGACTGGCCTTTCAAAGCTTTCTTT	CSTDWPFKAFF
few	TRBV29-1	-	TRBJ2-3	TGCAGCGTTTTGTGCGGCACAGATACGCAGTATTTT	CSVLCGTDTQYF
few	TRBV28	TRBD2	TRBJ2-1	TGTGCCAGCAGTTTATTCCTCCCGGGACTAGCGGGAGGTTCCTATGATGAGCAGTTCTTC	CASSLFLPGLAGGSYDEQFF
-	TRBV12-3/TRBV12-4	TRBD2	TRBJ2-1	TGTGCCAGCAGTTTAGTAGCGGGGGGCGGTGAGCAGTTCTTC	CASSLVAGGGEQFF
-	TRBV29-1	-	TRBJ1-1	TGCAGCGTTGAAGCTTTTTCGTACGCTGAAGCTTTCTTT	CSVEAFSYAEAFF
-	TRBV7-8	-	TRBJ2-7	TGTGCCAGCAGCCCATGGCCCCCTGAGACCCCATACGAGCAGTACTTC	CASSPWPPETPYEQYF
-	TRBV5-6	-	TRBJ2-2	TGTGCCAGCAGCTTGGAGTGGGGCCGACCCGGGGAGCTGTTTTTT	CASSLEWGRPGELFF
few	TRBV6-2/TRBV6-3	-	TRBJ1-2	TGTGCCAGCAGTTACTCGCCAGATATCGACTATGGCTACACCTTC	CASSYSPDIDYGYTF
many	TRBV9	-	TRBJ2-2	TGTGCCAGCAGCTTTCGAGACACCGGGGAGCTGTTTTTT	CASSFRDTGELFF
-	TRBV4-3	TRBD2	TRBJ2-3	TGCGCCAGCAGCCAACGCCGGGACTACGACACAGATACGCAGTATTTT	CASSQRRDYDTDTQYF
-	TRBV20-1	-	TRBJ2-5	TGCAGTGCTAGAGCGGCTAGCTGGGAGGAGACCCAGTACTTC	CSARAASWEETQYF
-	TRBV4-1	TRBD1	TRBJ1-2	TGCGCCAGCAGACACGCCCCGGGACAGAGTTTTTTGTATGGCTACACCTTC	CASRHAPGQSFLYGYTF
-	TRBV11-3	-	TRBJ1-1	TGTGCCAGCAGCTTAGACCAGGGAGGTTATTGGAACACTGAAGCTTTCTTT	CASSLDQGGYWNTEAFF
few	TRBV28	-	TRBJ1-4	TGTGCCAGCAGCCCGACAGGCGTACGACAAATCGCAACTAATGAAAAACTGTTTTTT	CASSPTGVRQIATNEKLFF
-	TRBV5-6	-	TRBJ2-5	TGTGCCAGCAGCTTGGGGGGGCCAGGGAGAGTCGAGACCCAGTACTTC	CASSLGGPGRVETQYF
-	TRBV14	-	TRBJ1-1	TGTGCCAGCAGCCAAGAGGGGGGTAGTGGTACTGAAGCTTTCTTT	CASSQEGGSGTEAFF
-	TRBV5-1	TRBD1	TRBJ2-1	TGCGCCAGCAGCACCGGGACAGGGGAGGTAGATGAGCAGTTCTTC	CASSTGTGEVDEQFF
few	TRBV29-1	-	TRBJ2-5	TGCAGCGCCGAAATTAGGTGGTTGGGTCAAGAGACCCAGTACTTC	CSAEIRWLGQETQYF
-	TRBV28	-	TRBJ2-1	TGTGCCAGCAGTGACCGCCAGGGACGACGAAGGGTCTTC	CASSDRQGRRRVF
few	TRBV27	TRBD1	TRBJ2-1	TGTGCCAGCAGTTTTTGGGTAACAGGGGGTTTTCTAGAGTTCTTC	CASSFWVTGGFLEFF